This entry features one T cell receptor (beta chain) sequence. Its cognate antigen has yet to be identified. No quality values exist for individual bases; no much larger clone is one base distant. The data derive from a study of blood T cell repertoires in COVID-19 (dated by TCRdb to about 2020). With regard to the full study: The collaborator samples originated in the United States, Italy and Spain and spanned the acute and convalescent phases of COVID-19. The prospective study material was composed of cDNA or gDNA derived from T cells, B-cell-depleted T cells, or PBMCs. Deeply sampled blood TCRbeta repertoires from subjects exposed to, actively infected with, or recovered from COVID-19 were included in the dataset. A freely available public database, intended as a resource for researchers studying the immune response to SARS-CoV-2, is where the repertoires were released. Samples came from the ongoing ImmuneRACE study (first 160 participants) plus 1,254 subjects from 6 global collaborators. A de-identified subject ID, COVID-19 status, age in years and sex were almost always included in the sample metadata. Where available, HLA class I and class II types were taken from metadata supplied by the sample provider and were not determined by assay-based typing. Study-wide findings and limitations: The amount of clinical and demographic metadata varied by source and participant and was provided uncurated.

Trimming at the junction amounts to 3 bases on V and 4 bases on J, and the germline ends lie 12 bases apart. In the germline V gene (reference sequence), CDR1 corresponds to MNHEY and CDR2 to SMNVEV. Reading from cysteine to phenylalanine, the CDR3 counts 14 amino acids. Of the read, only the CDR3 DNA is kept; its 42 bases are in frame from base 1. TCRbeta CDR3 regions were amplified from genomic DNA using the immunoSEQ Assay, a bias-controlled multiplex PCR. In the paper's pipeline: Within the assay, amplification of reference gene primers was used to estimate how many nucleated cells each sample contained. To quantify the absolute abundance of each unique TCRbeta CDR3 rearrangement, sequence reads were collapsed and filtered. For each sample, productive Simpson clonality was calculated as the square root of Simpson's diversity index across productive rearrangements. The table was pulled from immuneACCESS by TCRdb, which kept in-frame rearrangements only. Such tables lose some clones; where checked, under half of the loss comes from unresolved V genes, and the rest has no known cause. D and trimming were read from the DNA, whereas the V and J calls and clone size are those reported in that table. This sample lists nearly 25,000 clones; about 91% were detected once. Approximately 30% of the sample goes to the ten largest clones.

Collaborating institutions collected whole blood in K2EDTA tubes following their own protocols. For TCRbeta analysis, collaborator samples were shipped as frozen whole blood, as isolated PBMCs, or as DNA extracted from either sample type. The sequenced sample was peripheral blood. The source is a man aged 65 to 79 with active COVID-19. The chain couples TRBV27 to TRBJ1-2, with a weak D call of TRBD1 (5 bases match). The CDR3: CASSFLGTRYGYTF. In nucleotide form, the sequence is TGTGCCAGCAGTTTCCTCGGGACTCGCTATGGCTACACCTTC.